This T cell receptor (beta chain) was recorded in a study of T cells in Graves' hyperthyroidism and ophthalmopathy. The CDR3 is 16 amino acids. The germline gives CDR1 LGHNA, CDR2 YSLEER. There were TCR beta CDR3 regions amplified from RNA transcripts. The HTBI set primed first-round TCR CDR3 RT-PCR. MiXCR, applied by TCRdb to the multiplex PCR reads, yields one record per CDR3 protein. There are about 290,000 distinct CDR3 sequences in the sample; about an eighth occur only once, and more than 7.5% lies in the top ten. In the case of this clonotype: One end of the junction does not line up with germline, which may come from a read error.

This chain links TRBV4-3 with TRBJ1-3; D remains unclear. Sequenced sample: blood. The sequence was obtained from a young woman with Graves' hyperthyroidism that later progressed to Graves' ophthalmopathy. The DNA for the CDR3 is TGCACCAGCAGCCAAGGCCTGATAGACCGGGGAAACACCATATATTTT. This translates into CTSSQGLIDRGNTIYF.